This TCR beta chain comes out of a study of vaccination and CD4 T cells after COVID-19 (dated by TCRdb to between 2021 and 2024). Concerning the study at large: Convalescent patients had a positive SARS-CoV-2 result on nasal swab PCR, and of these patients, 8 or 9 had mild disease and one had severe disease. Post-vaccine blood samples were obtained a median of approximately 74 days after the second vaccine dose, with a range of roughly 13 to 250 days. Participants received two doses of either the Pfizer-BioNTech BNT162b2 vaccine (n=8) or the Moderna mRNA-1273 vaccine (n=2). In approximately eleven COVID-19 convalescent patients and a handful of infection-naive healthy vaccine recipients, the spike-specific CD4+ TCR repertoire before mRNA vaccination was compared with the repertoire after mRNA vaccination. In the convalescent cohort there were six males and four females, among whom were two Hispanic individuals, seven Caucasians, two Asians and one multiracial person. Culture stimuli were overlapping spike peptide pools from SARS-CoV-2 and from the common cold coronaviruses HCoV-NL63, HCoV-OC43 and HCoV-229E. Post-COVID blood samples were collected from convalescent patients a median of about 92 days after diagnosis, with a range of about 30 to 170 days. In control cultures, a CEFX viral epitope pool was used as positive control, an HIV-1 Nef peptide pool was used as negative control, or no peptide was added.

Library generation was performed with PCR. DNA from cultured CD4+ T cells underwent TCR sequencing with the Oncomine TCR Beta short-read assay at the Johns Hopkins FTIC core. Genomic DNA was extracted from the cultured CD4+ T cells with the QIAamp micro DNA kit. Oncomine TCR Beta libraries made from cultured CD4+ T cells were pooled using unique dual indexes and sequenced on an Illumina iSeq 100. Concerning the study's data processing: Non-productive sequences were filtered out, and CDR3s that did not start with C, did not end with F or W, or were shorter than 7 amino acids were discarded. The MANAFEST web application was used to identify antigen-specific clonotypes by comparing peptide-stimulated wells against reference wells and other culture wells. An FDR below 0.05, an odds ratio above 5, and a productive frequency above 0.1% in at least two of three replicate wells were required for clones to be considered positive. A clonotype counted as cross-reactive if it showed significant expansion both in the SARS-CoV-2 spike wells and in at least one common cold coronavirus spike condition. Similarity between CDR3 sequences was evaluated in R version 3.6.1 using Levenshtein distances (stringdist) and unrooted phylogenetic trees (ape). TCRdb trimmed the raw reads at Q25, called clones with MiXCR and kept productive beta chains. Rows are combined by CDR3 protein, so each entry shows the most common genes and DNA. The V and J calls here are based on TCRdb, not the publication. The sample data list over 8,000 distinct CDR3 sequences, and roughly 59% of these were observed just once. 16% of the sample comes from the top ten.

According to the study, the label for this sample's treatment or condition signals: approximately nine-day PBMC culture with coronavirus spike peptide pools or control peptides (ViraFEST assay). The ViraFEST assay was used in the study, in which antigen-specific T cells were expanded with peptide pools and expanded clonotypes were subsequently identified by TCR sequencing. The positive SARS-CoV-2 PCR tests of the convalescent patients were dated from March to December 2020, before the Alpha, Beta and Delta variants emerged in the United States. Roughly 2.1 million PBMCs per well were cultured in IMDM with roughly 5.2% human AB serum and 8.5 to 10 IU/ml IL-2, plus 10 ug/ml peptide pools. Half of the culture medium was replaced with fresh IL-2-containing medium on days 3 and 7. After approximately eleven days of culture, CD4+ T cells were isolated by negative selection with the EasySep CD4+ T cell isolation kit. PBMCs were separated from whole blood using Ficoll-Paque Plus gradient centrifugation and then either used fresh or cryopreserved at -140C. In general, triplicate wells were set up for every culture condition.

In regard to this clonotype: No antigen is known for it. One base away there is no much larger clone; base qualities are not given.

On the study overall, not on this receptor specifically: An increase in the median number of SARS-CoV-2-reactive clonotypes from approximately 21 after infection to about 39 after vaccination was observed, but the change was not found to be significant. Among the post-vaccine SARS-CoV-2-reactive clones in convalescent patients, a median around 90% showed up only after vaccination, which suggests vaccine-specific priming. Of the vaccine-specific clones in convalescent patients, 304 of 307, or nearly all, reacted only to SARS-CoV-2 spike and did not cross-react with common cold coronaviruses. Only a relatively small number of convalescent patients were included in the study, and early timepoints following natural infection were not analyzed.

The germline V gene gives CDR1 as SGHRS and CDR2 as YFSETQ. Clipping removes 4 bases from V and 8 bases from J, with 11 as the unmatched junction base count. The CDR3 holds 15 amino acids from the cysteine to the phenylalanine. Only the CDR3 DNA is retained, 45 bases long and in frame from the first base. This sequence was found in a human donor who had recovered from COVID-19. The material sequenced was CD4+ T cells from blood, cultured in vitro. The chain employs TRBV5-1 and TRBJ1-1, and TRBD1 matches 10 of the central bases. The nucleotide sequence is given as TGCGCCAGCAGCACTCAACCGGGACAGGGGTCGGAAGCTTTCTTT. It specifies CASSTQPGQGSEAFF.